A selection of T cell receptor beta chains follows, all from one sample in a study of blood T cells in healthy people across ages. Via MiXCR, TCRdb re-called the 5' RACE reads, giving one row per CDR3 protein. This repertoire shows 800,000 to 950,000 distinct CDR3 sequences, 36% found once; its top ten account for over 10%. Sequencing was carried out using blood. The source is a man aged 18-30 years in good health. Each CDR3 is given with its conserved first and last residue. A D gene is named only where the DNA matches it firmly. The listing skips clone size in some rows; elsewhere it reads once, few, many or a size class.

DNA: TGTGCCAGCAGTGAAGGGGGGGCTGAGAACACTGAAGCTTTCTTT
CDR3: CASSEGGAENTEAFF
V: TRBV2
size: NA
D: NA
J: TRBJ1-1

DNA: TGTGCCAGCAGCTCAACCACGGACAGGGGTTCACCCCTCCACTTT
CDR3: CASSSTTDRGSPLHF
V: TRBV7-2
size: NA
D: TRBD1
J: TRBJ1-6

DNA: TGCAGTGCTCGCAAAGCAGGGACGGTAGAAAAACTGTTTTTT
CDR3: CSARKAGTVEKLFF
V: TRBV20-1
size: NA
D: NA
J: TRBJ1-4

DNA: TGTGCCAGCAGCCAAGAGGGGACACCCAATCAGCCCCAGCATTTT
CDR3: CASSQEGTPNQPQHF
V: TRBV3-1
size: NA
D: NA
J: TRBJ1-5

DNA: TGCAGTGCTAGTACTCGAGGAGGGCTGGCTGAAGCTTTCTTT
CDR3: CSASTRGGLAEAFF
V: TRBV20-1
size: NA
D: NA
J: TRBJ1-1

DNA: TGTGCCAGCACCATCCCAGGGTTTCGAACCGGGGAGCTGTTTTTT
CDR3: CASTIPGFRTGELFF
V: TRBV12-3/TRBV12-4
size: few
D: NA
J: TRBJ2-2

DNA: TGTGCCAGCAGCTTGCCGACAGGCAGGCAAGAGACCCAGTACTTC
CDR3: CASSLPTGRQETQYF
V: TRBV7-2
size: many
D: NA
J: TRBJ2-5

DNA: TGTGCCTCAAGTGGACAGGACGAACTATTGACCCAGTACTTC
CDR3: CASSGQDELLTQYF
V: TRBV30
size: NA
D: TRBD1
J: TRBJ2-5

DNA: TGCAGTGCCTCCCGGAACAGGGCAAAAACCATTCAGTACTTC
CDR3: CSASRNRAKTIQYF
V: TRBV20-1
size: NA
D: NA
J: TRBJ2-4

DNA: TGTGCCAGCAGTCCCCTCCGTGGGAATGGCTACACCTTC
CDR3: CASSPLRGNGYTF
V: TRBV28
size: NA
D: NA
J: TRBJ1-2

DNA: TGTGCCAGCGCTGGGGACAGGGCCTACGAGCAGTACTTC
CDR3: CASAGDRAYEQYF
V: TRBV12-3/TRBV12-4
size: few
D: TRBD1
J: TRBJ2-7

DNA: TGTGCCAGCAGCCGCGGGACAGGGGGCTACAATGAGCAGTTCTTC
CDR3: CASSRGTGGYNEQFF
V: TRBV7-2
size: once
D: TRBD1
J: TRBJ2-1

DNA: TGTGCCAGCAGCGTTGACCCGGGACTAGCGGGGAAGAGGTACTTC
CDR3: CASSVDPGLAGKRYF
V: TRBV9
size: few
D: TRBD2
J: TRBJ2-5

DNA: TGTGCCAGCAGTCCGTTTACGAATGGCTACACCTTC
CDR3: CASSPFTNGYTF
V: TRBV12-3/TRBV12-4
size: NA
D: NA
J: TRBJ1-2

DNA: TGTGCCAGCAGTGAATTTGGGGAAAATTCACCCCTCCACTTT
CDR3: CASSEFGENSPLHF
V: TRBV25-1
size: few
D: NA
J: TRBJ1-6

DNA: TGTGCCAGCAGCCCTAGCGGGGGCCTAGGGTACGAGCAGTACTTC
CDR3: CASSPSGGLGYEQYF
V: TRBV6-2/TRBV6-3
size: NA
D: TRBD2
J: TRBJ2-7

DNA: TGTGCCAGCAGCTTAGGGTCAGGCAGTCAGCCCCAGCATTTT
CDR3: CASSLGSGSQPQHF
V: TRBV7-6
size: few
D: NA
J: TRBJ1-5

DNA: TGCAGTGCTAGTCCCCCCAGGATCGCCTACAATGAGCAGTTCTTC
CDR3: CSASPPRIAYNEQFF
V: TRBV20-1
size: many
D: NA
J: TRBJ2-1

DNA: TGTGCCAGCAGCGAGGGGACAGGGGGCACACTGTTTTTT
CDR3: CASSEGTGGTLFF
V: TRBV9
size: few
D: TRBD1
J: TRBJ1-4

DNA: TGTGCCAGCAGCTCCCTCGGGCGCCTCCACTTT
CDR3: CASSSLGRLHF
V: TRBV28
size: NA
D: NA
J: TRBJ1-6

DNA: TGCAGTTCAAGATTGAACACTGAAGCTTTCTTT
CDR3: CSSRLNTEAFF
V: TRBV20-1
size: NA
D: NA
J: TRBJ1-1

DNA: TGTGCCAGCAGACCCCCGGGCCACGGGGCCTACAATGAGCAGTTCTTC
CDR3: CASRPPGHGAYNEQFF
V: TRBV12-3/TRBV12-4
size: NA
D: NA
J: TRBJ2-1

DNA: TGTGCCAGCAGGACGAGACAGGGCTGGAACACTGAAGCTTTCTTT
CDR3: CASRTRQGWNTEAFF
V: TRBV28
size: NA
D: TRBD1
J: TRBJ1-1

DNA: TGCAGCGTTGAAGATGAATCCCCCCGCCAGGAGCTGTTTTTT
CDR3: CSVEDESPRQELFF
V: TRBV29-1
size: NA
D: NA
J: TRBJ2-2

DNA: TGCGCCAGCAGCCAAGAGTCCCATGAAAAACTGTTTTTT
CDR3: CASSQESHEKLFF
V: TRBV4-3
size: NA
D: NA
J: TRBJ1-4

DNA: TGTGCCAGCAGCTTAGGGCCGGGACTAGCGGGGTACACAGATACGCAGTATTTT
CDR3: CASSLGPGLAGYTDTQYF
V: TRBV7-2
size: NA
D: TRBD2
J: TRBJ2-3

DNA: TGTGCCAGCAGTGATTTGGGTAATGAAAAACTGTTTTTT
CDR3: CASSDLGNEKLFF
V: TRBV25-1
size: NA
D: NA
J: TRBJ1-4

DNA: TGCGCCAGCGGCCAAGAAGGACGAGGGGGAGATACGCAGTATTTT
CDR3: CASGQEGRGGDTQYF
V: TRBV4-3
size: NA
D: NA
J: TRBJ2-3

DNA: TGCGCCAGCAGCTTGACGACGGACATTACACTCGAGCAGTACTTC
CDR3: CASSLTTDITLEQYF
V: TRBV5-1
size: many
D: NA
J: TRBJ2-7

DNA: TGTGCCAGCAGTTCTCCTCCAGGGGAGGTTGAGACCCAGTACTTC
CDR3: CASSSPPGEVETQYF
V: TRBV7-9
size: NA
D: NA
J: TRBJ2-5

DNA: TGCAGCGTTGAAGATCCTCAGGGACCGAACTATGACTACACCTTC
CDR3: CSVEDPQGPNYDYTF
V: TRBV29-1
size: NA
D: NA
J: TRBJ1-2

DNA: TGTGCCAGCAGCACCCGGACTACGCGGTGGGAGACCCAGTACTTC
CDR3: CASSTRTTRWETQYF
V: TRBV5-5
size: many
D: NA
J: TRBJ2-5

DNA: TGTGCCAGCAGCCCCTCACGCTTCACAGGGAGCTCTGGGGCCAACGTCCTGACTTTC
CDR3: CASSPSRFTGSSGANVLTF
V: TRBV7-2
size: NA
D: NA
J: TRBJ2-6

DNA: TGTGCCAGCAGGGGAGCCTCGAGGGACTATGGCTACACCTTC
CDR3: CASRGASRDYGYTF
V: TRBV28
size: NA
D: NA
J: TRBJ1-2

DNA: TGCGCCAGCAGCCGAATAGCGGGCATCGACAATGAGCAGTTCTTC
CDR3: CASSRIAGIDNEQFF
V: TRBV4-1
size: NA
D: TRBD2
J: TRBJ2-1

DNA: TGTGCCAGCAGCTTAGATCGGGTTGAGGTCGACTTC
CDR3: CASSLDRVEVDF
V: TRBV11-2
size: NA
D: NA
J: TRBJ2-4

DNA: TGCAGTGCTGGGCAGACAGGGGGGCCCTACGAGCGGTACTTC
CDR3: CSAGQTGGPYERYF
V: TRBV20-1
size: once
D: TRBD1
J: TRBJ2-4

DNA: TGTGCCAGTCATGCCCGGACAGGCCTATACTCTGGGGCCAACGTCCTGACTTTC
CDR3: CASHARTGLYSGANVLTF
V: TRBV5-5
size: many
D: TRBD1
J: TRBJ2-6

DNA: TGTGCCAGCAGCTTAGACAGGGCTCCTTACGAGCAGTACTTC
CDR3: CASSLDRAPYEQYF
V: TRBV7-2
size: NA
D: NA
J: TRBJ2-7

DNA: TGCGCCAGCAGCCAATCCTACTTGGACTACACAGATACGCAGTATTTT
CDR3: CASSQSYLDYTDTQYF
V: TRBV4-1
size: NA
D: NA
J: TRBJ2-3

DNA: TGTGCCAGCAGTTTGGGGGCCCGCGGGGGGAATGAAAAACTGTTTTTT
CDR3: CASSLGARGGNEKLFF
V: TRBV12-3/TRBV12-4
size: few
D: NA
J: TRBJ1-4

DNA: TGTGCCAGCCCACCACGGGGTTCCACCTACGAGCAGTACTTC
CDR3: CASPPRGSTYEQYF
V: TRBV18
size: NA
D: NA
J: TRBJ2-7

DNA: TGTGCCAGCAGCTCCCGGACAAGCTTGGGAGCTAACTATGGCTACACCTTC
CDR3: CASSSRTSLGANYGYTF
V: TRBV12-3/TRBV12-4
size: few
D: NA
J: TRBJ1-2

DNA: TGCGCCAGCAGCGAAAGAACCGACAGGATGGCTGAAGCTTTCTTT
CDR3: CASSERTDRMAEAFF
V: TRBV5-1
size: NA
D: NA
J: TRBJ1-1

DNA: TGTGCCAGCAGCGAGGGACAGGGGGCTGGAGAGACCCAGTACTTC
CDR3: CASSEGQGAGETQYF
V: TRBV7-2
size: few
D: TRBD1
J: TRBJ2-5

DNA: TGCGCCAGCAGCCAAGTAGGCGGGCTTTACAATGAGCAGTTCTTC
CDR3: CASSQVGGLYNEQFF
V: TRBV4-3
size: many
D: NA
J: TRBJ2-1

DNA: TGTGCCAGCAGCTTCCGGGGGGCAGAGACCCAGTACTTC
CDR3: CASSFRGAETQYF
V: TRBV7-2
size: many
D: NA
J: TRBJ2-5

DNA: TGCAGTGCTAGAATTGGGGCCGAGACTGAAGCTTTCTTT
CDR3: CSARIGAETEAFF
V: TRBV20-1
size: NA
D: NA
J: TRBJ1-1

DNA: TGCGCCAGCAGCCTAGACCCGATAGGGGGGAATGAAAAACTGTTTTTT
CDR3: CASSLDPIGGNEKLFF
V: TRBV5-1
size: NA
D: NA
J: TRBJ1-4

DNA: TGTGCCAGCAGCCTGAATGCCGGGACTAGCTCCTACAATGAGCAGTTCTTC
CDR3: CASSLNAGTSSYNEQFF
V: TRBV7-2
size: few
D: TRBD2
J: TRBJ2-1

DNA: TGCGCCAGCAGCTTGTTAGGGGTGGGCAATCAGCCCCAGCATTTT
CDR3: CASSLLGVGNQPQHF
V: TRBV5-1
size: NA
D: NA
J: TRBJ1-5

DNA: TGTGCCAGCAGCTCCGGGGCGGGTAATCGCTACGAGCAGTACTTC
CDR3: CASSSGAGNRYEQYF
V: TRBV7-2
size: many
D: NA
J: TRBJ2-7

DNA: TGTGCCAGCAGTGAGAACAGGGTGAGCAATCAGCCCCAGCATTTT
CDR3: CASSENRVSNQPQHF
V: TRBV6-6
size: NA
D: NA
J: TRBJ1-5

DNA: TGTGCCAGCAGAATTAGGGGACAGGGGAAAGAGACCCAGTACTTC
CDR3: CASRIRGQGKETQYF
V: TRBV6-6
size: NA
D: TRBD1
J: TRBJ2-5

DNA: TGTGCCAGCAGCCCCGTCCGGGGTGAAGCTTTCTTT
CDR3: CASSPVRGEAFF
V: TRBV5-5
size: few
D: NA
J: TRBJ1-1